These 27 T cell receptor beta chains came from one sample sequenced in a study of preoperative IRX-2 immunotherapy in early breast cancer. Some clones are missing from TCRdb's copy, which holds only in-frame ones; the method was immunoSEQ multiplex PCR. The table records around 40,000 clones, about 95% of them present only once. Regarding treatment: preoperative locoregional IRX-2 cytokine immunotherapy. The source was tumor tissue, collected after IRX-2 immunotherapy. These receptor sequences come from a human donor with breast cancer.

CDR3 protein: CASRPLPGQGRGTEAFF. The CDR3 coding sequence is TGTGCCAGCAGGCCCTTGCCGGGACAGGGTCGAGGCACTGAAGCTTTCTTT. V usage is TRBV2 and J usage is TRBJ1-1; 9 nucleotides align to TRBD1. The germline V gene has CDR1 SNHLY and CDR2 FYNNEI. The CDR3 contains 17 residues. V was clipped by 6 bases and J by 4 bases; unmatched bases: 15.

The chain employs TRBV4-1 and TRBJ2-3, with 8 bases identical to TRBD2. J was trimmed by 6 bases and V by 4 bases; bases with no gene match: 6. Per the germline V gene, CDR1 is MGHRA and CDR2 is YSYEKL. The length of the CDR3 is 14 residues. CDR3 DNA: TGCGCCAGCAGCCCCGGGACTAGTCTGGATACGCAGTATTTT. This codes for CASSPGTSLDTQYF.

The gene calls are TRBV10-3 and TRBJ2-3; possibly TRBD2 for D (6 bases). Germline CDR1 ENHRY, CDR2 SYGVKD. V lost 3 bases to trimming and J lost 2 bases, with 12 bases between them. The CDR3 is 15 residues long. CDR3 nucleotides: TGTGCCATCAGTGACATCGGGGGATACACAGATACGCAGTATTTT. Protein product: CAISDIGGYTDTQYF.

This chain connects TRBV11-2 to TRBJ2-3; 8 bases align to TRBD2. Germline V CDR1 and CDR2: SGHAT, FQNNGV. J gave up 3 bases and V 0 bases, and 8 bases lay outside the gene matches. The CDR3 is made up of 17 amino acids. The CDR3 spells CASSLEPSGYSTDTQYF. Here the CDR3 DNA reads TGTGCCAGCAGCTTAGAGCCTAGCGGGTACTCAACAGATACGCAGTATTTT.

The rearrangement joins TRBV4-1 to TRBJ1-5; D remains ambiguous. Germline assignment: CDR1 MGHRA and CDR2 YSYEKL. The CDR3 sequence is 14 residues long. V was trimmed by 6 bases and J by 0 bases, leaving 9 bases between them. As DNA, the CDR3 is TGCGCCAGCAGGGCAGACCTTAGCAATCAGCCCCAGCATTTT. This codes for CASRADLSNQPQHF.

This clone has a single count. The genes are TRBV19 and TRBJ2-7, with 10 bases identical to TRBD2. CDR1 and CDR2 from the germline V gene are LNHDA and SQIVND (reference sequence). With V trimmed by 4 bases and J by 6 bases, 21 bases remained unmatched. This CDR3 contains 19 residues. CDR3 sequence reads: CASSKPPPGLIAGGVEQYF. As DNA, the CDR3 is TGTGCCAGTAGTAAACCCCCTCCGGGGTTAATAGCGGGAGGTGTCGAGCAGTACTTC.

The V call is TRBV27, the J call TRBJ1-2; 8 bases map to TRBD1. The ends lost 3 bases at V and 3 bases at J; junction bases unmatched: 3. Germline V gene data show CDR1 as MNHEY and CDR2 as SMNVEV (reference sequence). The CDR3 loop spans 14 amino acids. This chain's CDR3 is CASSFRGRDYGYTF. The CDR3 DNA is TGTGCCAGCAGTTTCAGGGGGCGCGACTATGGCTACACCTTC.

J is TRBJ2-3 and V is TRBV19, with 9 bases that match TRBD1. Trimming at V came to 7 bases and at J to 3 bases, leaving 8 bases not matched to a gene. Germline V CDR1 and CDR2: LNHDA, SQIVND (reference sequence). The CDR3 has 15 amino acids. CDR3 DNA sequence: TGTGCCAGTACCCCAATACAGGGGGCGACAGATACGCAGTATTTT. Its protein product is CASTPIQGATDTQYF.

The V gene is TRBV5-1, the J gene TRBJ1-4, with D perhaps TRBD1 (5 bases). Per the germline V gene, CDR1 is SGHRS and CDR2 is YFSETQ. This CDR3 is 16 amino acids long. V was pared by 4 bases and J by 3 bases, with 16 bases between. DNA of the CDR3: TGCGCCAGCAGCACCACCGGGGCAGGCGCTAATGAAAAACTGTTTTTT. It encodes CASSTTGAGANEKLFF.

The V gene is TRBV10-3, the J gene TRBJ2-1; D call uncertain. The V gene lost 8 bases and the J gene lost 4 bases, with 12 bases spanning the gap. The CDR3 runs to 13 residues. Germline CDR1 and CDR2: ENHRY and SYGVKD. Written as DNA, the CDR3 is TGTGCCATCGGTCCCGGGCTGTACAATGAGCAGTTCTTC. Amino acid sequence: CAIGPGLYNEQFF.

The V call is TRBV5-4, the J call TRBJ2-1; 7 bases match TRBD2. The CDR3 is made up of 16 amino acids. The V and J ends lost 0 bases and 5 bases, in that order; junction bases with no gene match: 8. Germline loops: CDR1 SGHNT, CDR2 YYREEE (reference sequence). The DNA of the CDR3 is TGTGCCAGCAGCTTGGCCCTTTCCGGGAGGCACAATGAGCAGTTCTTC. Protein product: CASSLALSGRHNEQFF.

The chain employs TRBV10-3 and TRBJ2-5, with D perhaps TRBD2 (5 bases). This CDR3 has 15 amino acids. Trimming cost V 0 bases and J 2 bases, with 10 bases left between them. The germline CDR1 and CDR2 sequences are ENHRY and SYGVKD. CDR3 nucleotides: TGTGCCATCAGTGAGTCGGAGGTACCTCAAGAGACCCAGTACTTC. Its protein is CAISESEVPQETQYF.

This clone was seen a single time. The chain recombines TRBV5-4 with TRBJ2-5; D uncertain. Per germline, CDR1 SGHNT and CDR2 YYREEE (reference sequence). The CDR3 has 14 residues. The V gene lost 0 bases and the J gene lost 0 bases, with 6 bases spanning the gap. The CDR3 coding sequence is TGTGCCAGCAGCTTGGGTCTTCACCAAGAGACCCAGTACTTC. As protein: CASSLGLHQETQYF.

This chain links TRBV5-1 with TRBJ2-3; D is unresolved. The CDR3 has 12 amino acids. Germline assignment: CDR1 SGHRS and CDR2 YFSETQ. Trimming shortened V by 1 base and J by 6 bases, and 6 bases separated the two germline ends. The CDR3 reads CASSLYGDTQYF. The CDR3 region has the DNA TGCGCCAGCAGCTTGTACGGGGATACGCAGTATTTT.

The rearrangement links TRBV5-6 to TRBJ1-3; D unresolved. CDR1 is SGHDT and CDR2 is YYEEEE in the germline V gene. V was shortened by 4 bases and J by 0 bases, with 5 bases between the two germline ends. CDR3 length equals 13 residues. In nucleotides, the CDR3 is TGTGCCAGCAGCCCGGGCTCTGGAAACACCATATATTTT. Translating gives CASSPGSGNTIYF.

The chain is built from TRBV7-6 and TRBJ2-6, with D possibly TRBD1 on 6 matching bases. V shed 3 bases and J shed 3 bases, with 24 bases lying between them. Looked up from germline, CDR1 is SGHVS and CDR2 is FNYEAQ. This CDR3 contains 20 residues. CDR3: CASSLVRGGWYSGGANVLTF. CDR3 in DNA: TGTGCCAGCAGCTTGGTGCGAGGGGGTTGGTATTCTGGTGGGGCCAACGTCCTGACTTTC.

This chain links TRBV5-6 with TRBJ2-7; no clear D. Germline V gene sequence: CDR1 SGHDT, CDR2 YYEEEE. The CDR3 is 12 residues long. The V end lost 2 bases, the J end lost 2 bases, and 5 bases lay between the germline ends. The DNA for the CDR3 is TGTGCCAGCAGCTTTGCAGCCTACGAGCAGTACTTC. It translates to CASSFAAYEQYF.

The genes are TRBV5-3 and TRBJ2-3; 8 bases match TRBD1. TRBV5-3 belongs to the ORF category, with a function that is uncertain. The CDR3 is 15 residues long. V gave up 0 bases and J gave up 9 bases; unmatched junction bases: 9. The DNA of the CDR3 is TGTGCCAGAAGCTTGGGGCGTCGGACAGGGACGACGCAGTATTTT. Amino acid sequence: CARSLGRRTGTTQYF.

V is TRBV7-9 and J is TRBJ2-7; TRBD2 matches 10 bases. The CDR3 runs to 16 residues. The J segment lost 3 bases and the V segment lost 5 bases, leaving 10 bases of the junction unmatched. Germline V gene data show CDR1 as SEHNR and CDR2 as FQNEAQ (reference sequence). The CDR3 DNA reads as TGTGCCAGCAGCCGAGGGTTTTCTAGCGGGAGCTACGAGCAGTACTTC. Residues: CASSRGFSSGSYEQYF.

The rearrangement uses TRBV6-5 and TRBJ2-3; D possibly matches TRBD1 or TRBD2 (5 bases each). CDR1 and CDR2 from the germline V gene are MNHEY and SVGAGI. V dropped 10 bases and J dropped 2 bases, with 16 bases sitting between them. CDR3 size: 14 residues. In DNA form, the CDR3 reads TGTGCCACCACGGGGCAGGGAATCACAGATACGCAGTATTTT. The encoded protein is CATTGQGITDTQYF.

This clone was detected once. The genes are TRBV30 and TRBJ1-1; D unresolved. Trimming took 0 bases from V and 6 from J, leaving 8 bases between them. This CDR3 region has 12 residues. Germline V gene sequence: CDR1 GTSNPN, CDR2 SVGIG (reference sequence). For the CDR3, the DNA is TGTGCCTGGAGTGTGACCGGGGCTGAAGCTTTCTTT. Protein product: CAWSVTGAEAFF.

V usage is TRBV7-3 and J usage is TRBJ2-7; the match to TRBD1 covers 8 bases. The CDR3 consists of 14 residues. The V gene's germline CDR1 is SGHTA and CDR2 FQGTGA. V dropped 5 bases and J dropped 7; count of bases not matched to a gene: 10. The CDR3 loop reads CASSPSGQAREQYF. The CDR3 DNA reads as TGTGCCAGCAGCCCATCGGGACAGGCAAGAGAGCAGTACTTC.

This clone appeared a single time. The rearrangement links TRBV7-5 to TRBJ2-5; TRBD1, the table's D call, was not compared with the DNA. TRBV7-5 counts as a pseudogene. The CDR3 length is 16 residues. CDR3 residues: CARSSETGPYQETQYF. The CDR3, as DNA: TGTGCCAGAAGCTCAGAGACAGGCCCGTATCAAGAGACCCAGTACTTC.

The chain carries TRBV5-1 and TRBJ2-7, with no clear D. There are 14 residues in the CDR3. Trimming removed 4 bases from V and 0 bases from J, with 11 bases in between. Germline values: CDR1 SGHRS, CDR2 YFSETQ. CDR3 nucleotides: TGCGCCAGCAGCGTCGACACCCACTCCTACGAGCAGTACTTC. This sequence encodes CASSVDTHSYEQYF.

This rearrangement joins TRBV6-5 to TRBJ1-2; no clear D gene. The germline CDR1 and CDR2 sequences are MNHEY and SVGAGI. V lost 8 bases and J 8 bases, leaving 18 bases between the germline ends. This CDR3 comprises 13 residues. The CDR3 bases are TGTGCCAGCGGGCCAGCCAGTTTCGGCGGCTACACCTTC. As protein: CASGPASFGGYTF.

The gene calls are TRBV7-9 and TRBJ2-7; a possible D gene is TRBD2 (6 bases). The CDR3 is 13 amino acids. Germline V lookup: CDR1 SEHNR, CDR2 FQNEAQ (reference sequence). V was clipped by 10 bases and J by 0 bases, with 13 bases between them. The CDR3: CATRDSNSYEQYF. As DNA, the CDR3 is TGTGCCACAAGGGACTCCAACTCCTACGAGCAGTACTTC. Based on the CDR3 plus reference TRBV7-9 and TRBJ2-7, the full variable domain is DTGVSQNPRHKITKRGQNVTFRCDPISEHNRLYWYRQTLGQGPEFLTYFQNEAQLEKSRLLSDRFSAERPKGSFSTLEIQRTEQGDSAMYLCATRDSNSYEQYFGPGTRLTVT.

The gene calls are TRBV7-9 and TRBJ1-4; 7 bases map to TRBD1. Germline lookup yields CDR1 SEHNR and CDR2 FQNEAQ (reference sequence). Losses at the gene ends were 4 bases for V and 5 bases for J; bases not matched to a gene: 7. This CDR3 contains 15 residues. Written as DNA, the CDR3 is TGTGCCAGCAGCTCGACCCGGGACAGCAATGAAAAACTGTTTTTT. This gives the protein CASSSTRDSNEKLFF. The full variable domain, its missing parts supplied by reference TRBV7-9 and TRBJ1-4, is DTGVSQNPRHKITKRGQNVTFRCDPISEHNRLYWYRQTLGQGPEFLTYFQNEAQLEKSRLLSDRFSAERPKGSFSTLEIQRTEQGDSAMYLCASSSTRDSNEKLFFGSGTQLSVL.